Presented here are 3 T cell receptor beta chains from one specimen sequenced in a study of CXCR3-negative and CXCR3-positive naive CD8 T cells. Overall study results and limits: Higher TRB CDR3 hydrophobicity marked CXCR3-positive naive cells relative to CXCR3-negative naive cells.

Researchers prepared the TRB cDNA libraries using 5' RACE with UMI labels. After re-calling the 5' RACE reads, TCRdb lists one entry per CDR3 protein, DNA absent. The table lists 55,000 to 75,000 distinct CDR3 sequences. No antigen has been assigned to these receptors. What was sequenced was naive CXCR3+ CD8+ T cells from blood. Subset in this sample: CD45RO-CCR7+CD27+CD95- naive CD8+ T cells expressing CXCR3 (TNR3+). All receptors come from a human donor in good health. Some clones in this sample may be carry-over from other donors' samples.

The chain has TRBV19 and TRBJ2-7; the TRBD1 assignment by TCRdb is unverifiable without DNA. Germline V lookup: CDR1 LNHDA, CDR2 SQIVND (reference sequence). The CDR3 has 14 amino acids. The CDR3 sequence: CASSATGGRYEQYF. Based on the CDR3 plus reference TRBV19 and TRBJ2-7, the full variable domain is DGGITQSPKYLFRKEGQNVTLSCEQNLNHDAMYWYRQDPGQGLRLIYYSQIVNDFQKGDIAEGYSVSREKKESFPLTVTSAQKNPTAFYLCASSATGGRYEQYFGPGTRLTVT.

The V and J genes are TRBV23-1 and TRBJ2-3; TCRdb names TRBD2, which stays unverified in the absence of DNA. TRBV23-1 has ORF status, its function being uncertain. This CDR3 has 15 residues. The CDR3 reads CASGSMAGPRDTQYF.

The rearrangement joins TRBV5-1 to TRBJ1-2. The CDR3 is 13 residues long. The germline V gene has CDR1 SGHRS and CDR2 YFSETQ. CDR3 sequence: CASSLGTAYGYTF.